The clone carrying this T cell receptor beta chain has at least ten counts. Its antigen is undetermined. These data are taken from a study of neurological immune-mediated disorders. Study observations and caveats: There was no association between the multiple sclerosis repertoire cluster and any clinical or MRI feature.

The unsorted libraries had their origin in 2 million PBMCs stored at -80 C. A 10-nucleotide random UMI tagged transcripts in template-switch 5'RACE cDNA synthesis. The yield of each sequencing run was over 160 million TCR-beta sequences from 15-18 subjects. TCRdb re-derived calls from the 5' RACE reads in MiXCR, one entry per CDR3 protein. The top ten hold around 2.7% of the sample, which has roughly 90,000 distinct CDR3 sequences, under 4.5% seen once. CDR1 is DFQATT and CDR2 is SNEGSKA in the germline V gene (reference sequence). Trimming pared 6 bases from V and 2 bases from J, leaving 14 bases between. CDR3 length equals 13 residues.

The gene calls are TRBV20-1 and TRBJ2-7; D possibly corresponds to TRBD2 (6 bases). The sample taken for sequencing was PBMCs. The TCR sequence derives from a woman in her fifties or sixties with multiple sclerosis. The CDR3 DNA reads as TGCAGTGCAACGGGACTGGCGGCCTACGAGCAGTACTTC. Protein sequence: CSATGLAAYEQYF.